The 2 T cell receptor beta chains presented below share a single source sample, sequenced in a study of T cell repertoires in cytomegalovirus infection. Antigens for these TCRs are unknown. TCRdb re-analysed the reads in MiXCR, keeping a single row per CDR3 protein. The data contain a few hundred thousand distinct CDR3 sequences, around two fifths of them singletons. Sequences were derived from cultured PBMCs, sampled from culture after CMV antigen stimulation. The receptors derive from a human donor in good health (CMV status not recorded). Some clones in this sample may be carry-over from other donors' samples.

V usage is TRBV5-4 and J usage is TRBJ2-5; no clear D gene. Trimming shortened V by 3 bases and J by 4 bases, and 10 bases separated the two germline ends. Germline V gene sequence: CDR1 SGHNT, CDR2 YYREEE (reference sequence). The CDR3 contains 13 residues. Here the CDR3 DNA reads TGTGCCAGCAGCTCACCGGCGACAGAGACCCAGTACTTC. It is translated as CASSSPATETQYF.

The chain joins TRBV20-1 to TRBJ2-3; 11 bases match TRBD2. The CDR3 loop spans 14 amino acids. Germline V gene lookup returns CDR1 DFQATT and CDR2 SNEGSKA (reference sequence). CDR3 sequence reads: CSPGLAAYTDTQYF. The CDR3 DNA is TGCAGCCCGGGACTAGCGGCTTACACAGATACGCAGTATTTT.